This T cell receptor (beta chain) was identified during a study of shared clonotypes between healthy human individuals. Broader study findings: Memory subsets had estimated richness that was generally smaller than that of naive subsets. Inspection by rarefaction showed sorted-subset sequencing to be incomplete despite large depth.

Each donor was a Caucasian adult residing in Nashville, Tennessee. The protocol was immunoSEQ multiplex PCR, while the TCRdb copy is restricted to in-frame clones and leaves out a portion. The repertoire consists of about 680,000 clones, with roughly 70% occurring once and the leading ten covering more than 1.5%. Worth noting for this clone: The antigen is unknown.

The CDR3 runs 15 residues. Germline V gene lookup returns CDR1 SGDLS and CDR2 YYNGEE. V lost 0 bases, J lost 1 base, and 11 bases lay in between. The V call is TRBV9, the J call TRBJ2-7, with TRBD1 as a possible D gene (5 bases). The receptor was isolated from a woman between 25 and 40 years old in good health. The specimen was memory CD4+ T cells sorted from blood. The subset: CD45RA-negative fraction. The DNA of the CDR3 is TGTGCCAGCAGCGTAGCTCAGGGCCCATCCTACGAGCAGTACTTC. Translation gives CASSVAQGPSYEQYF.